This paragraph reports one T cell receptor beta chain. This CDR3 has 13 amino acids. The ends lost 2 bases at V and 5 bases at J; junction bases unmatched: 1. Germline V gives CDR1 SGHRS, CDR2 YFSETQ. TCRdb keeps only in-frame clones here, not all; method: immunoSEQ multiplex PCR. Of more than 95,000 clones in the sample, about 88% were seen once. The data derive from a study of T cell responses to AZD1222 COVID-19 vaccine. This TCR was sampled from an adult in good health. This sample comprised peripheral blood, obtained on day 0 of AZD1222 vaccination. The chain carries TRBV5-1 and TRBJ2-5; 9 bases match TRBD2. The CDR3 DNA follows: TGCGCCAGCAGCTTTGCGGGAGGGGAGACCCAGTACTTC. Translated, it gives CASSFAGGETQYF.